Given below is one TCR beta chain in context. Its cognate antigen has yet to be identified. Within one base of it there is no much larger clone, and no base qualities were kept. The data belong to a study of blood T cell repertoires in COVID-19 (dated by TCRdb to the early 2020s). For context, the study as a whole: Samples covering the acute and convalescent phases of COVID-19 were provided by collaborators in the United States, Italy and Spain. A freely available public database, intended as a resource for researchers studying the immune response to SARS-CoV-2, is where the repertoires were released. Nearly every sample came with metadata listing a de-identified subject ID, COVID-19 status, age in years and sex. Deeply sampled blood TCRbeta repertoires from subjects exposed to, actively infected with, or recovered from COVID-19 were included in the dataset. HLA class I and class II types, where available, came from metadata supplied by the sample provider rather than from assay-based typing. The material from the prospective study consisted of cDNA or gDNA derived from T cells, B-cell-depleted T cells, or PBMCs. Samples were obtained from the ongoing ImmuneRACE study (first 160 participants) and from 1,254 subjects provided by 6 global collaborators.

Spanning cysteine to phenylalanine, the CDR3 consists of 13 amino acids. Left in the record is the CDR3 DNA by itself, 39 bases read in frame from the first base. CDR1 and CDR2 are read off the germline V gene (reference sequence) as LGHDT and YNNKEL. Germline trimming: 3 bases from V, 4 bases from J; junction bases outside gene matches: 1. In the prospective study, participants were roughly 18 to 95 years old, resided in about two dozen geographic areas of the United States, and were enrolled through a virtual design. In the prospective study, cohorts were assigned on the basis of participant-reported clinical history obtained from a screening survey and a study questionnaire. Exposed participants had been in contact with someone with a PCR-confirmed or clinician-diagnosed COVID-19 case within 2 weeks of study entry. Mobile phlebotomists in the prospective study collected whole blood, serum and a nasopharyngeal or oropharyngeal swab from every participant. Participants in the prospective study had the option to provide additional blood draws and questionnaires over a roughly 2-month period. Before DNA extraction, blood samples from the prospective study were shipped at room temperature or frozen.

Beyond this particular receptor, the publication reports: How much clinical and demographic metadata was included differed by source and by participant, and the metadata was provided uncurated.

TCRbeta CDR3 regions were amplified from genomic DNA by means of the immunoSEQ Assay, a bias-controlled multiplex PCR. The paper's processing steps were these. The number of nucleated cells in each sample was estimated by amplification of reference gene primers within the assay. To quantify the absolute abundance of each unique TCRbeta CDR3 rearrangement, sequence reads were collapsed and filtered. For each sample, productive Simpson clonality was calculated as the square root of Simpson's diversity index over productive rearrangements. Drawn from immuneACCESS, this table holds only the in-frame rearrangements with V and J called that TCRdb kept. Clones are partly lost; checked studies trace under half to an unresolved V gene and leave the rest unexplained. Clone size and V and J calls were adopted from that table, with D and trimming inferred from the DNA. The sample table records about 140,000 clones; under 85% of these occur just once. The ten largest account for 1.5% to 2% of the sample.

The chain is encoded by TRBV3-1 (or the pseudogene TRBV3-2) joined to TRBJ2-7, and TRBD2 aligns with 9 junction nucleotides. The sequence came from a woman aged 18-29 years who had been exposed to COVID-19. Sequenced: PBMCs or T cells enriched from blood (not recorded which). The CDR3 sequence is CASSQGLAYEQYF. DNA sequence: TGTGCCAGCAGCCAGGGACTAGCTTACGAGCAGTACTTC.